This entry lists 31 T cell receptor beta chains sequenced from one sample in a study of a mutant IDH1 vaccine in newly diagnosed glioma. The repertoire was sequenced with immunoSEQ multiplex PCR; TCRdb's copy has only in-frame clones and lacks some. The table records roughly 70,000 clones, around 82% of them present only once. The time point here: baseline, week 1 (first vaccination visit). The sample's treatment: pre-vaccination baseline after standard-of-care therapy. This specimen consisted of peripheral blood mononuclear cells (PBMCs), obtained from a glioma patient treated with radiotherapy, temozolomide or both. The receptors stem from a woman aged 18-29 years with glioma. Some clones in this sample may be carry-over from other donors' samples.

The chain couples TRBV9 to TRBJ1-1; TRBD1 might be the D (5 bases). V gave up 3 bases and J gave up 1 base, with 16 bases separating them. Per germline, CDR1 SGDLS and CDR2 YYNGEE. The CDR3 sequence is 16 residues long. CDR3 amino acids: CASSETGTARNTEAFF. The CDR3, as DNA: TGTGCCAGCAGCGAGACCGGGACCGCGAGGAACACTGAAGCTTTCTTT.

The chain couples TRBV7-6 to TRBJ2-6, with D possibly being TRBD1 or TRBD2 (5 bases each). The CDR3 has 18 amino acids. Trimming left V 1 base short and J 3 bases short, with 16 bases between. Germline CDR1 and CDR2: SGHVS and FNYEAQ. This CDR3 reads CASSLEAGRGFGANVLTF. As DNA, the CDR3 is TGTGCCAGCAGCTTAGAGGCAGGGAGAGGGTTTGGGGCCAACGTCCTGACTTTC.

The chain carries TRBV19 and TRBJ2-2; 8 bases fit TRBD2. The germline V gene has CDR1 LNHDA and CDR2 SQIVND (reference sequence). The CDR3 has 15 amino acids. Trimming took 6 bases from V and 6 from J; bases not matched to a gene: 9. CDR3 bases: TGTGCCAGTAGGTTTGGGACTAGAGCTCCCGGGGAGCTGTTTTTT. The encoded protein is CASRFGTRAPGELFF.

This clone was detected a few times. This chain connects TRBV5-5 to TRBJ1-2; a weak D match, TRBD1 (6 bases). V dropped 2 bases and J dropped 4 bases, with 12 bases sitting between them. In germline, CDR1 is SGHKS, CDR2 YYEKEE (reference sequence). The CDR3 runs to 14 residues. CDR3 coding DNA: TGTGCCAGCAGCTTACCGGGGGCGAGCTATGGCTACACCTTC. Translating it yields CASSLPGASYGYTF.

This clone was seen a handful of times. CDR3 DNA sequence: TGTGCCAGCAGCATTAACAGGGGAAGCTGGGAGACCCAGTACTTC. This gives the protein CASSINRGSWETQYF. This rearrangement joins TRBV11-2 to TRBJ2-5, with 7 bases aligning to TRBD1. The CDR3 totals 15 residues. The germline V gene has CDR1 SGHAT and CDR2 FQNNGV. The V and J ends lost 5 bases and 5 bases, in that order; junction bases with no gene match: 11.

The sample holds one count of this clone. The gene calls are TRBV7-9 and TRBJ2-1; D gene ambiguous. CDR3 length equals 11 residues. The V gene's germline CDR1 is SEHNR and CDR2 FQNEAQ (reference sequence). V lost 4 bases and J lost 9, with 7 bases in between. Here the CDR3 DNA reads TGTGCCAGCAGCTCCCGAGCTGAGCAGTTCTTC. Residues: CASSSRAEQFF.

This rearrangement joins TRBV2 to TRBJ1-1; no clear D. The CDR3 runs to 13 residues. The V gene lost 6 bases and the J gene lost 4 bases, with 12 bases spanning the gap. The V gene's germline CDR1 is SNHLY and CDR2 FYNNEI. The CDR3 DNA reads as TGTGCCAGCAGAAAAGACATCTCCACTGAAGCTTTCTTT. It codes for CASRKDISTEAFF.

DNA of the CDR3: TGTGCCAGTAGTATAGTATCAGGGCCGAATGAGCAGTTCTTC. Protein sequence: CASSIVSGPNEQFF. The V call is TRBV19, the J call TRBJ2-1; D possibly corresponds to TRBD1 (5 bases). V shed 1 base and J shed 7 bases, with 11 bases lying between them. In germline, CDR1 is LNHDA, CDR2 SQIVND (reference sequence). There are 14 residues in the CDR3.

The J gene is TRBJ1-4, the V gene TRBV30; the match to TRBD1 covers 11 bases. The germline gives CDR1 GTSNPN, CDR2 SVGIG (reference sequence). This CDR3 is built from 13 residues. Trimming removed 8 bases from V and 3 bases from J; junction bases left unmatched: 2. The CDR3 DNA follows: TGTGCCGGGGACAGGGGGGCTAATGAAAAACTGTTTTTT. Translating it yields CAGDRGANEKLFF.

This rearrangement joins TRBV14 to TRBJ1-1; maybe TRBD1 (5 bases). Trimming took 4 bases from V and 4 from J, leaving 10 bases between them. CDR3 length equals 13 residues. Germline assignment: CDR1 SGHDN and CDR2 FVKESK. The CDR3 bases are TGTGCCAGCAGCCCCGGGGCCAGCACTGAAGCTTTCTTT. The encoded protein is CASSPGASTEAFF.

The chain links TRBV7-9 to TRBJ1-1; D possibly corresponds to TRBD1 (5 bases). Germline V gene lookup returns CDR1 SEHNR and CDR2 FQNEAQ (reference sequence). The CDR3 runs to 14 residues. Deletions cut 3 bases from V and 0 bases from J, with 8 bases between. The CDR3 loop reads CASSFDSMNTEAFF. The CDR3 bases are TGTGCCAGCAGCTTCGACAGCATGAACACTGAAGCTTTCTTT.

J is TRBJ2-3 and V is TRBV4-2; D perhaps matches TRBD1 (6 bases). V lost 4 bases to trimming and J lost 4 bases, with 12 bases between them. The CDR3 is 14 residues long. Per germline, CDR1 LGHNA and CDR2 YNFKEQ. DNA of the CDR3: TGTGCCAGCAGCCGCAGGGGCCTCCCAGATACGCAGTATTTT. It specifies CASSRRGLPDTQYF.

The chain links TRBV19 to TRBJ2-2; 9 bases align to TRBD1. CDR1 LNHDA and CDR2 SQIVND come from the germline V gene (reference sequence). Losses at the gene ends were 5 bases for V and 6 bases for J; bases not matched to a gene: 7. The CDR3 runs 15 residues. This chain's CDR3 is CASSVRDRVAGELFF. The CDR3 region has the DNA TGTGCCAGTAGTGTCCGGGACAGGGTGGCCGGGGAGCTGTTTTTT.

This chain connects TRBV25-1 to TRBJ2-7, with 7 bases lining up with TRBD2. The J segment lost 6 bases and the V segment lost 4 bases, leaving 9 bases of the junction unmatched. Germline CDR1 and CDR2: MGHDK and SYGVNS. The CDR3 has 14 amino acids. The CDR3 here is CASSGLGGTGEQYF. CDR3 in DNA: TGTGCCAGCAGTGGCTTGGGGGGGACGGGCGAGCAGTACTTC.

This clone appeared once. The V and J genes are TRBV19 and TRBJ1-2; perhaps TRBD1 as D (5 bases). The CDR3 totals 14 residues. Germline CDR1 is LNHDA and CDR2 is SQIVND (reference sequence). The V and J ends lost 7 bases and 4 bases respectively, with 16 bases between them. This CDR3 reads CASTPDGGSYGYTF. Here the CDR3 DNA reads TGTGCCAGTACCCCAGATGGGGGGTCCTATGGCTACACCTTC. The full variable domain, with the rest looked up from reference TRBV19 and TRBJ1-2, is DGGITQSPKYLFRKEGQNVTLSCEQNLNHDAMYWYRQDPGQGLRLIYYSQIVNDFQKGDIAEGYSVSREKKESFPLTVTSAQKNPTAFYLCASTPDGGSYGYTFGSGTRLTVV.

The chain recombines TRBV6-5 with TRBJ2-1; D tentatively fits TRBD1 or TRBD2 (5 bases each). The CDR3 contains 15 residues. Germline loops: CDR1 MNHEY, CDR2 SVGAGI. V was trimmed by 0 bases and J by 6 bases, leaving 12 bases between them. In nucleotides, the CDR3 is TGTGCCAGCAGTTACTCGGACGGGGCCGGCAATGAGCAGTTCTTC. Its protein is CASSYSDGAGNEQFF.

This clone has a single count. This chain connects TRBV30 to TRBJ1-5; TRBD1 is a possible D gene (5 bases). The CDR3 is 12 residues long. Trimming pared 1 base from V and 7 bases from J, leaving 8 bases between. The V gene's germline CDR1 is GTSNPN and CDR2 SVGIG (reference sequence). The chain's CDR3 is CAWSGGGQPQHF. The CDR3 DNA sequence: TGTGCCTGGAGTGGGGGCGGACAGCCCCAGCATTTT.

This chain links TRBV25-1 with TRBJ1-6; D ambiguous. The length of the CDR3 is 13 residues. V lost 7 bases to trimming and J lost 9 bases, with 13 bases between them. In germline, CDR1 is MGHDK, CDR2 SYGVNS. The chain's CDR3 is CASTALGGSPLHF. The CDR3 DNA is TGTGCCAGCACTGCGTTAGGCGGTTCACCCCTCCACTTT.

This chain links TRBV6-1 with TRBJ1-5; 7 positions match TRBD1. This CDR3 has 15 residues. The germline V gene has CDR1 MNHNS and CDR2 SASEGT. Unmatched junction bases numbered 9, after V lost 10 bases and J lost 0 bases. DNA for the CDR3: TGTGCCATCCATCTCCGGGACAGTAGCAATCAGCCCCAGCATTTT. This encodes CAIHLRDSSNQPQHF.

The J gene is TRBJ1-6, the V gene TRBV27; unclear D gene. Germline CDR1 reads MNHEY; CDR2 reads SMNVEV (reference sequence). The CDR3 extends over 13 amino acids. V dropped 3 bases and J dropped 0 bases, with 0 bases sitting between them. The DNA for the CDR3 is TGTGCCAGCAGTTTCTCCTATAATTCACCCCTCCACTTT. It codes for CASSFSYNSPLHF.

V usage is TRBV15 and J usage is TRBJ1-4; no firm D call. CDR3 length: 11 residues. Trimming took off 5 bases at V and 6 bases at J, with 4 bases between the two ends. Germline CDR1 is LNHNV and CDR2 is YYDKDF (reference sequence). The CDR3 DNA reads as TGTGCCACCAGCGGCGATGAAAAACTGTTTTTT. Residues: CATSGDEKLFF.

The chain's CDR3 is CASSLAPPPTEAFF. In nucleotides, the CDR3 is TGTGCCAGCAGCTTAGCCCCCCCACCCACTGAAGCTTTCTTT. The gene calls are TRBV13 and TRBJ1-1; D is unresolved. CDR1 and CDR2 from the germline V gene are PRHDT and FYEKMQ (reference sequence). The CDR3 spans 14 residues. V gave up 1 base and J gave up 4 bases, with 10 bases separating them.

CDR3 residues: CASSLEPNNSPLHF. DNA for the CDR3: TGCGCCAGCAGCTTGGAACCTAACAATTCACCCCTCCACTTT. This chain links TRBV5-1 with TRBJ1-6; D is unclear. CDR1 is SGHRS and CDR2 is YFSETQ in the germline V gene. Trimming stripped 0 bases from V and 7 bases from J, with 8 bases between. This CDR3 comprises 14 residues. The full variable domain, with the rest looked up from reference TRBV5-1 and TRBJ1-6, is KAGVTQTPRYLIKTRGQQVTLSCSPISGHRSVSWYQQTPGQGLQFLFEYFSETQRNKGNFPGRFSGRQFSNSRSEMNVSTLELGDSALYLCASSLEPNNSPLHFGNGTRLTVT.

The chain is built from TRBV9 and TRBJ2-1; TRBD2 agrees at 11 bases. The CDR3 extends over 17 amino acids. V lost 4 bases and J lost 2; bases outside the gene matches: 8. Germline CDR1 and CDR2: SGDLS and YYNGEE. CDR3 in DNA: TGTGCCAGCAGCTCCGCCGGACTAGCGGGTGCCTACAATGAGCAGTTCTTC. Translating gives CASSSAGLAGAYNEQFF.

This clone was counted once. V gene TRBV4-2 combines with J gene TRBJ1-1, with TRBD1 identical over 8 bases. Germline CDR1 is LGHNA and CDR2 is YNFKEQ. With V trimmed by 6 bases and J by 2 bases, 23 bases remained unmatched. The CDR3 has 20 amino acids. CDR3: CASSPIIPGAGGAFNTEAFF. The CDR3 DNA reads as TGTGCCAGCAGTCCAATCATTCCTGGAGCAGGGGGCGCTTTTAACACTGAAGCTTTCTTT.

The chain combines TRBV19 with TRBJ2-3; D perhaps matches TRBD1 (5 bases). This CDR3 contains 10 residues. V was clipped by 7 bases and J by 6 bases, with 5 bases between them. In germline, CDR1 is LNHDA, CDR2 SQIVND (reference sequence). CDR3 region: CASTGDTQYF. The CDR3 nucleotides read TGTGCCAGTACAGGGGATACGCAGTATTTT.

V usage is TRBV13 and J usage is TRBJ2-5; D unclear. This CDR3 region has 12 residues. Germline assignment: CDR1 PRHDT and CDR2 FYEKMQ (reference sequence). Trimming cost V 2 bases and J 2 bases, with 3 bases left between them. The CDR3: CASSLRQETQYF. The CDR3 DNA reads as TGTGCCAGCAGCTTAAGACAAGAGACCCAGTACTTC.

The chain employs TRBV30 and TRBJ2-5, with a tentative D call TRBD1 (6 bases). This CDR3 is built from 16 residues. CDR1 and CDR2 from the germline V gene are GTSNPN and SVGIG (reference sequence). Trimming left V 0 bases short and J 2 bases short, with 16 bases between. The CDR3 nucleotides are TGTGCCTGGAGTGTCAGGGGCAGGGGAAGACAAGAGACCCAGTACTTC. Amino acids: CAWSVRGRGRQETQYF.

The chain uses TRBV2 and TRBJ2-6, with a weak D call TRBD1 (5 bases). CDR1 is SNHLY and CDR2 is FYNNEI in the germline V gene. The V and J ends lost 6 bases and 2 bases respectively, with 8 bases between them. CDR3 size: 14 residues. The chain's CDR3 is CASRSGTGANVLTF. CDR3 nucleotides: TGTGCCAGCAGGTCAGGGACTGGGGCCAACGTCCTGACTTTC.

The rearrangement joins TRBV5-1 to TRBJ1-2; D uncertain. The germline V and J ends were trimmed by 4 bases and 6 bases, with 19 bases remaining between them. This CDR3 has 15 amino acids. The germline V gene has CDR1 SGHRS and CDR2 YFSETQ. This CDR3 is CASSPKTSQVHGYTF. The CDR3 region has the DNA TGCGCCAGCAGCCCCAAAACGAGTCAGGTACATGGCTACACCTTC.

V and J are TRBV6-1 and TRBJ2-6; D is unresolved. V lost 2 bases and J 0 bases, leaving 14 bases between the germline ends. Germline V CDR1 and CDR2: MNHNS, SASEGT. The CDR3 loop spans 18 amino acids. The CDR3 sequence: CASSEPRALFSGANVLTF. The DNA of the CDR3 is TGTGCCAGCAGTGAACCCCGGGCCCTCTTCTCTGGGGCCAACGTCCTGACTTTC.